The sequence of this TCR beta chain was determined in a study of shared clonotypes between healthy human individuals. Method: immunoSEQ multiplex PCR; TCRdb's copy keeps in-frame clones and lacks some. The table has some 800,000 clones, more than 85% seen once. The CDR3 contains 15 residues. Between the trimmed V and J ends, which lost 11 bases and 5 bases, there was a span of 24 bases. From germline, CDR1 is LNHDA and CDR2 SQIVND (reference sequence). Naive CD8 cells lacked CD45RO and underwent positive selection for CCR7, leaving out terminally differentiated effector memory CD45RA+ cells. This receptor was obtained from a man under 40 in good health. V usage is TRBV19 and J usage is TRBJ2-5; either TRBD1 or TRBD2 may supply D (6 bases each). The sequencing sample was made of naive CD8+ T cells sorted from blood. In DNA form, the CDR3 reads TGTGCCGATCCCCCTGGGGGGCGGGGTTCGGAGACCCAGTACTTC. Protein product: CADPPGGRGSETQYF.